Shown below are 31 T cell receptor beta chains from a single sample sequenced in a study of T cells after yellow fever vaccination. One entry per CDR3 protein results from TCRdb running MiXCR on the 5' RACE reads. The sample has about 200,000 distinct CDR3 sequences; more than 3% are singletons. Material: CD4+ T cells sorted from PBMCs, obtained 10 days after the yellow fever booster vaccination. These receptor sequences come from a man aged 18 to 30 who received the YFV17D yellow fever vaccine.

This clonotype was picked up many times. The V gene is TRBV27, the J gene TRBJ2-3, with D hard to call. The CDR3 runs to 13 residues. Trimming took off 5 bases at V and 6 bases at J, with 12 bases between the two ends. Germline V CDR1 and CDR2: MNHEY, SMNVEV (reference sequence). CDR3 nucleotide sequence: TGTGCCAGCAGTCCCGCTAACTCCGATACGCAGTATTTT. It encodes CASSPANSDTQYF.

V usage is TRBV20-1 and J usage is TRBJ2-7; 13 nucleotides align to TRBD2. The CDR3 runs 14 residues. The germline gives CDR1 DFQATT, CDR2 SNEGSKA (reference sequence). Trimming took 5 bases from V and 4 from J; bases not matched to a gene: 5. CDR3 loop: CSAPRTSGGYEQYF. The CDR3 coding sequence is TGCAGTGCTCCCCGGACTAGCGGGGGTTACGAGCAGTACTTC.

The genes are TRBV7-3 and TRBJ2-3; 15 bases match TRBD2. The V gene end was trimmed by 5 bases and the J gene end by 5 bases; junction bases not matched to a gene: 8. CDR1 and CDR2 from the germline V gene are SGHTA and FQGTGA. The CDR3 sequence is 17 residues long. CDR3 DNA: TGTGCCAGCAGCCCTCTCGGACTAGCGGGGGGGGGAGATACGCAGTATTTT. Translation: CASSPLGLAGGGDTQYF.

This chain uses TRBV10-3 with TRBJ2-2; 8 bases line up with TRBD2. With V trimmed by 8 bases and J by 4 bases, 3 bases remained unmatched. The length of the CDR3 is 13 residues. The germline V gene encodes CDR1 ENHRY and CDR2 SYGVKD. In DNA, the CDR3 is TGTGCCATCTCGGCGGGGGGCACCGGGGAGCTGTTTTTT. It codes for CAISAGGTGELFF.

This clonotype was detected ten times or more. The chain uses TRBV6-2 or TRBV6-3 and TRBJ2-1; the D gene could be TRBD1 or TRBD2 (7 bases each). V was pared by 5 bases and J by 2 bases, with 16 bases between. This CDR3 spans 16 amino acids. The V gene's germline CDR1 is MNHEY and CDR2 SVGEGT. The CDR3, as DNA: TGTGCCAGCAGTGCCCAGGGGGGGCTTGCCTACAATGAGCAGTTCTTC. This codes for CASSAQGGLAYNEQFF.

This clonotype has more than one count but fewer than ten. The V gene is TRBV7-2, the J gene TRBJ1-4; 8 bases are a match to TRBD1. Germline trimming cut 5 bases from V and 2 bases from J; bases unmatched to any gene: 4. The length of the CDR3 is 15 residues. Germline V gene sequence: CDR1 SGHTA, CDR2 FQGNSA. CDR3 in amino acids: CASSHSGGTNEKLFF. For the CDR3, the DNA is TGTGCCAGCAGCCATTCAGGGGGCACTAATGAAAAACTGTTTTTT.

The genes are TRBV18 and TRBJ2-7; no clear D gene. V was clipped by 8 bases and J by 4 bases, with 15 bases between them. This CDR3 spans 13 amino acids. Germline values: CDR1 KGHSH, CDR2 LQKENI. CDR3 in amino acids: CASANGNSYEQYV. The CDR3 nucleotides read TGTGCCAGCGCCAACGGCAACAGTTACGAGCAGTACGTC.

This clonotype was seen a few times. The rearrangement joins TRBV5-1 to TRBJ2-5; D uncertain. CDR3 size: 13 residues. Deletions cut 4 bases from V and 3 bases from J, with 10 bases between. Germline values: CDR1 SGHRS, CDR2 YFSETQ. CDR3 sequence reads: CASSGGPEETQYF. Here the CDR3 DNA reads TGCGCCAGCAGCGGTGGACCTGAAGAGACCCAGTACTTC.

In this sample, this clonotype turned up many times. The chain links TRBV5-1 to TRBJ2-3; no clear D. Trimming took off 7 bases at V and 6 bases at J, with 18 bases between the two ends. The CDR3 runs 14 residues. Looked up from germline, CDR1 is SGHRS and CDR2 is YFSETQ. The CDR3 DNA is TGCGCCAGCCGACTGATCCTGTCAGTGGATACGCAGTATTTT. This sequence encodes CASRLILSVDTQYF. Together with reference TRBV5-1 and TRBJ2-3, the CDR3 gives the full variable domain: KAGVTQTPRYLIKTRGQQVTLSCSPISGHRSVSWYQQTPGQGLQFLFEYFSETQRNKGNFPGRFSGRQFSNSRSEMNVSTLELGDSALYLCASRLILSVDTQYFGPGTRLTVL.

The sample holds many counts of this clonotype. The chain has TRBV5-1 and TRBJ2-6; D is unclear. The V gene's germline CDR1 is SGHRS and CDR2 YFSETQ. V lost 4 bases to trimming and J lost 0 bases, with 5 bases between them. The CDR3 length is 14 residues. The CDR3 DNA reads TGCGCCAGCAGCCGGAGCTCTGGGGCCAACGTCCTGACTTTC. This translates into CASSRSSGANVLTF.

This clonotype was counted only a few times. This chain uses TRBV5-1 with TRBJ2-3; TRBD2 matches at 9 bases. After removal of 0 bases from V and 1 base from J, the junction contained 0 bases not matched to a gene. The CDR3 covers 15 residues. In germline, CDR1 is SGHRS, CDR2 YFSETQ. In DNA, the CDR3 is TGCGCCAGCAGCTTGGAGCGGGGGGGCACAGATACGCAGTATTTT. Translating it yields CASSLERGGTDTQYF.

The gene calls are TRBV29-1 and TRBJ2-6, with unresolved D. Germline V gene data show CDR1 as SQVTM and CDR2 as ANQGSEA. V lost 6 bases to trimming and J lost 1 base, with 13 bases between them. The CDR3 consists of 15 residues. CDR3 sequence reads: CSVLIDLSGANVLTF. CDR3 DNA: TGCAGCGTCTTGATAGACTTATCTGGGGCCAACGTCCTGACTTTC.

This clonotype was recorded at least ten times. CDR3 sequence reads: CASSQNPESSYNEQFF. The CDR3 DNA reads TGCGCCAGCAGCCAGAACCCCGAGAGCTCCTACAATGAGCAGTTCTTC. V is TRBV4-3 and J is TRBJ2-1; D ambiguous. This CDR3 contains 16 residues. The germline gives CDR1 LGHNA, CDR2 YSLEER. V was pared by 3 bases and J by 0 bases, with 12 bases between.

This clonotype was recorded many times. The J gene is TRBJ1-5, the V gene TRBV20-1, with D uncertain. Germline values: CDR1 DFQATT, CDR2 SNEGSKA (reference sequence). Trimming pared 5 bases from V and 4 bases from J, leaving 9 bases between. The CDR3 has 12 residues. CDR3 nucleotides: TGCAGTGCTGTTTCCGGGAATCAGCCCCAGCATTTT. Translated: CSAVSGNQPQHF.

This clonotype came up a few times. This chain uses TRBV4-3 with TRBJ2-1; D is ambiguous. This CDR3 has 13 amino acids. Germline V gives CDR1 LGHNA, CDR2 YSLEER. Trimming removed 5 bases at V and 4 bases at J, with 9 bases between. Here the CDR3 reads CASSSESYNEQFF. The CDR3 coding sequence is TGCGCCAGCAGCTCCGAGAGTTACAATGAGCAGTTCTTC.

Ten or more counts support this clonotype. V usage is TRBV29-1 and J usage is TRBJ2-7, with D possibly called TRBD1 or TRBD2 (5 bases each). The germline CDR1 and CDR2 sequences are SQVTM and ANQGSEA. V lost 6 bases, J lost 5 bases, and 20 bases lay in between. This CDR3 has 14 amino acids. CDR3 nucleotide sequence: TGCAGCGTGAGGGGCAATTGGGGGTCCCACGAGCAGTACTTC. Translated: CSVRGNWGSHEQYF.

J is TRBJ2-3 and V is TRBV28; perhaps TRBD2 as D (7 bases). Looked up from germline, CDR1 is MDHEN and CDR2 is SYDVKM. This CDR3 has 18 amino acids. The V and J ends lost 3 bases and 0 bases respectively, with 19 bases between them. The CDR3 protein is CASSFRGGIYLSTDTQYF. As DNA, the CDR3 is TGTGCCAGCAGTTTCCGCGGGGGCATCTATCTAAGCACAGATACGCAGTATTTT.

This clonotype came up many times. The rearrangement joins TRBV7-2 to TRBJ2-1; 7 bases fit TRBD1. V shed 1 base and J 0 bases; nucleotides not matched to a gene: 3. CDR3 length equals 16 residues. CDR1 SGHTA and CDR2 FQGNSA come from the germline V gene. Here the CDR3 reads CASSLDGTVSYNEQFF. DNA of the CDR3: TGTGCCAGCAGCTTAGACGGGACAGTCTCCTACAATGAGCAGTTCTTC.

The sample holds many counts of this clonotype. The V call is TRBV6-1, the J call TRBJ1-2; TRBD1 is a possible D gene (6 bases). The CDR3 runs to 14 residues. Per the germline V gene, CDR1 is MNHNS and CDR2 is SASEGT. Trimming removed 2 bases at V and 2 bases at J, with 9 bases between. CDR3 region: CASSEWDNNYGYTF. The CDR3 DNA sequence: TGTGCCAGCAGTGAATGGGACAACAACTATGGCTACACCTTC.

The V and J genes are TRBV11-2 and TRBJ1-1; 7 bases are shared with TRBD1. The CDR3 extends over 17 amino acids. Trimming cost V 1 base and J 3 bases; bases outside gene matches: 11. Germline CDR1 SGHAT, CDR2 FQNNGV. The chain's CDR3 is CASSLAYYRGRDTEAFF. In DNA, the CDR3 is TGTGCCAGCAGCTTAGCCTATTACAGGGGCAGGGACACTGAAGCTTTCTTT.

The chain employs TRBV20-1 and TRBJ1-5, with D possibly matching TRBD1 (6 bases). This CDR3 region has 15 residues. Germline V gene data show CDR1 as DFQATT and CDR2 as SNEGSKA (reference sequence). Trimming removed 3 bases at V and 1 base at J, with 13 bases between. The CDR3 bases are TGCAGTGCTAGTCAACAGGGAGGAAGCAATCAGCCCCAGCATTTT. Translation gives CSASQQGGSNQPQHF.

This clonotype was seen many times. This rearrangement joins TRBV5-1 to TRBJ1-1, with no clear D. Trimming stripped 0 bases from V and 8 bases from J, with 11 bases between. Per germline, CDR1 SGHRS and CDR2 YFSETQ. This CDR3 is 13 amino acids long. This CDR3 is CASSLGALEEAFF. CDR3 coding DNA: TGCGCCAGCAGCTTGGGAGCCCTAGAGGAAGCTTTCTTT.

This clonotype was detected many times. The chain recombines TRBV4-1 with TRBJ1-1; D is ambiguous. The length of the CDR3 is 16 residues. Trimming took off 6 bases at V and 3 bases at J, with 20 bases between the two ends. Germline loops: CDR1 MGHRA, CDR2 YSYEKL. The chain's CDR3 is CASRGLDLLVYTEAFF. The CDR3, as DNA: TGCGCCAGCAGGGGCTTAGACCTTTTGGTGTACACTGAAGCTTTCTTT.

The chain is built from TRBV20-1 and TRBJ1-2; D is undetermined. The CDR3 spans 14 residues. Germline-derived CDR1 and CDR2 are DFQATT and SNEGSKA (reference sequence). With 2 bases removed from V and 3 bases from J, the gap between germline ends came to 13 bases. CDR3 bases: TGCAGTGCTAGAACACCCCGGAGGGACTATGGCTACACCTTC. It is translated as CSARTPRRDYGYTF.

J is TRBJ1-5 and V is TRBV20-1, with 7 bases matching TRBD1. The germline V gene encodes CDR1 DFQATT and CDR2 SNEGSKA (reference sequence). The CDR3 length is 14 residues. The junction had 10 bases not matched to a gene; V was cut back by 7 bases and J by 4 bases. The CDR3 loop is CSVGSAGGNQPQHF. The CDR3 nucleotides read TGCAGTGTGGGCTCGGCAGGGGGAAATCAGCCCCAGCATTTT.

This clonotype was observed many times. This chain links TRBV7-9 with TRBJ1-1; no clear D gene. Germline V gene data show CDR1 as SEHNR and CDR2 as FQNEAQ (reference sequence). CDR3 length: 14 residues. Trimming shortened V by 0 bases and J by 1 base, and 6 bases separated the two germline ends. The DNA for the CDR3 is TGTGCCAGCAGCTTAGCCGGGAGGAACACTGAAGCTTTCTTT. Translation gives CASSLAGRNTEAFF.

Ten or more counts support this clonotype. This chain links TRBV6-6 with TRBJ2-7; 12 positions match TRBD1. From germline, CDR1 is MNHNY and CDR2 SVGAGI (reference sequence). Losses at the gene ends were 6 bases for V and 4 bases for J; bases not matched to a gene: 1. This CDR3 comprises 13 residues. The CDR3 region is CASRGQGAYEQYV. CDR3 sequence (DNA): TGTGCCAGCAGGGGACAGGGGGCTTACGAGCAGTACGTC.

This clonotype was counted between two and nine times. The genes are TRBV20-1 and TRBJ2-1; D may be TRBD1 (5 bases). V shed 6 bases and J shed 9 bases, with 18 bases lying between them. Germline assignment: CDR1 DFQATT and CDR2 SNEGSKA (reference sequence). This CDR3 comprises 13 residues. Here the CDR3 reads CSARSPSGAEQFF. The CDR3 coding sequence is TGCAGTGCCCGATCCCCTTCTGGGGCTGAGCAGTTCTTC.

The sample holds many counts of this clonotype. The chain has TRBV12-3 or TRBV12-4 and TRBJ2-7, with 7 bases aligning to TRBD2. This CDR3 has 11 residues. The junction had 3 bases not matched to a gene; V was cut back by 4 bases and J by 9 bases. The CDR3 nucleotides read TGTGCCAGCAGTTCCCCTAGCGGGCAGTACTTC. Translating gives CASSSPSGQYF.

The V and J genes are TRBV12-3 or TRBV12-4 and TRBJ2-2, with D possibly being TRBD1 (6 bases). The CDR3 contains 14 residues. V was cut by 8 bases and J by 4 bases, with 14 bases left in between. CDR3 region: CASGTQHTTGELFF. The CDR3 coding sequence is TGTGCCAGCGGGACACAACATACCACCGGGGAGCTGTTTTTT.

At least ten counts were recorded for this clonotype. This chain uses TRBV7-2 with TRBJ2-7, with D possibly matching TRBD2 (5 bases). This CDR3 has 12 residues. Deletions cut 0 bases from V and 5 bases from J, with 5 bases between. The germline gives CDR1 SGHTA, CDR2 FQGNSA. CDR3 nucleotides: TGTGCCAGCAGCTTAGCGAGGGACGAGCAGTACTTC. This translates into CASSLARDEQYF.